Following are 18 T cell receptor beta chains from one sample sequenced in a study of T cells after yellow fever vaccination. TCRdb re-derived calls from the 5' RACE reads in MiXCR, one entry per CDR3 protein. The sample contains over 70,000 distinct CDR3 sequences, 7.5% to 9% of which appear only once. Sequences were derived from CD8+ T cells sorted from PBMCs, sampled on the day of the yellow fever booster vaccination. The source of these receptors is a man aged 30-40 years who received the YFV17D yellow fever vaccine.

In its sample, this clonotype was seen many times. V and J are TRBV7-9 and TRBJ2-5; 8 bases agree with TRBD2. CDR1 and CDR2 (germline): SEHNR, FQNEAQ (reference sequence). The CDR3 sequence is 15 residues long. V dropped 4 bases and J dropped 3; count of bases not matched to a gene: 7. As DNA, the CDR3 is TGTGCCAGCAGCTCAAGTCCGGGACTAGAAGAGACCCAGTACTTC. Translating gives CASSSSPGLEETQYF.

In this sample, this clonotype turned up many times. The rearrangement joins TRBV27 to TRBJ2-7; the D gene is possibly TRBD1 (6 bases). This CDR3 has 14 residues. Germline CDR1 reads MNHEY; CDR2 reads SMNVEV (reference sequence). With 2 bases removed from V and 3 bases from J, the gap between germline ends came to 11 bases. The CDR3 is CASSLAGAHYEQYF. As DNA, the CDR3 is TGTGCCAGCAGTTTAGCAGGGGCTCACTACGAGCAGTACTTC.

The rearrangement uses TRBV24-1 and TRBJ2-1; D remains unclear. CDR3 length equals 14 residues. Germline V gene sequence: CDR1 KGHDR, CDR2 SFDVKD. Trimming stripped 4 bases from V and 7 bases from J, with 13 bases between. In DNA form, the CDR3 reads TGTGCCACCAGTGACTTGATGGGGAAGAATGAGCAGTTCTTC. It encodes CATSDLMGKNEQFF.

This clonotype appeared many times. V usage is TRBV23-1 and J usage is TRBJ2-3; weak D call: TRBD1 (6 bases). TRBV23-1 is marked as an open reading frame, function uncertain. Trimming left V 2 bases short and J 8 bases short, with 20 bases between. The CDR3 spans 16 residues. CDR3 sequence (DNA): TGCGCCAGCAGTCAACCCCCCTACAGGGATGGACGTACGCAGTATTTT. Encoded protein: CASSQPPYRDGRTQYF.

The genes are TRBV6-5 and TRBJ2-2; 12 positions agree with TRBD2. CDR3 length: 16 amino acids. Germline CDR1 MNHEY, CDR2 SVGAGI. V gave up 5 bases and J gave up 7 bases; unmatched junction bases: 8. The CDR3 DNA sequence: TGTGCCAGCAGTAGTCTAGCGGGAGGGCCGGGCGGGGAGCTGTTTTTT. It is translated as CASSSLAGGPGGELFF.

This chain links TRBV11-2 with TRBJ2-2; 14 positions match TRBD2. Germline V gene data show CDR1 as SGHAT and CDR2 as FQNNGV. Germline trimming cut 8 bases from V and 3 bases from J; bases unmatched to any gene: 5. The CDR3 spans 16 residues. CDR3 in amino acids: CASGWGLAGDTGELFF. As DNA, the CDR3 is TGTGCCAGCGGTTGGGGACTAGCGGGAGACACCGGGGAGCTGTTTTTT.

In this sample, this clonotype turned up a few times. This rearrangement joins TRBV4-3 to TRBJ2-3; D might be TRBD1 (5 bases). CDR1 is LGHNA, CDR2 YSLEER, per germline. V dropped 4 bases and J dropped 6 bases, with 14 bases sitting between them. The CDR3 is made up of 14 amino acids. In DNA form, the CDR3 reads TGCGCCAGCAGCCTCAGGGTTGCGCACGATACGCAGTATTTT. The encoded protein is CASSLRVAHDTQYF.

The chain recombines TRBV2 with TRBJ2-7, with TRBD1 identical over 8 bases. This CDR3 comprises 14 residues. V gave up 4 bases and J gave up 6 bases; unmatched junction bases: 8. Germline V lookup: CDR1 SNHLY, CDR2 FYNNEI. For the CDR3, the DNA is TGTGCCAGCAGTGGGTTCGGACAGGGTGGCGAGCAGTACTTC. As protein: CASSGFGQGGEQYF.

The chain is built from TRBV7-9 and TRBJ2-3; 12 bases agree with TRBD1. CDR1 and CDR2 from the germline V gene are SEHNR and FQNEAQ (reference sequence). The CDR3 loop spans 16 amino acids. Trimming took 5 bases from V and 4 from J; bases not matched to a gene: 7. CDR3 DNA sequence: TGTGCCAGCAGCGGACCGGGACAGGGGGCTCCAGATACGCAGTATTTT. Its translation: CASSGPGQGAPDTQYF.

This chain links TRBV20-1 with TRBJ1-2, with D hard to call. Germline CDR1 and CDR2: DFQATT and SNEGSKA (reference sequence). CDR3 length: 15 amino acids. Trimming left V 4 bases short and J 7 bases short, with 22 bases between. The CDR3 coding sequence is TGCAGTGCTATAGACCCATACAGATCTCCCGGTGGCTACACCTTC. Protein sequence: CSAIDPYRSPGGYTF.

This clonotype was observed a handful of times. The CDR3 nucleotides read TGCGCCAGCAGTGAGGGGACGGGGACGCACACAGATACGCAGTATTTT. It encodes CASSEGTGTHTDTQYF. V and J are TRBV10-2 and TRBJ2-3; the D gene could be TRBD1 or TRBD2 (5 bases each). The V end was cut by 2 bases, the J end by 2 bases, with 14 bases between. Germline values: CDR1 WSHSY, CDR2 SAAADI. This CDR3 is built from 16 residues.

By sample share, this clonotype is medium-sized (0.01 to 0.1%). The chain combines TRBV10-3 with TRBJ1-4, with D uncertain. The germline V and J ends were trimmed by 6 bases and 5 bases, with 10 bases remaining between them. CDR1 ENHRY and CDR2 SYGVKD come from the germline V gene. CDR3 size: 13 residues. The CDR3 region is CAIRTLENEKLFF. CDR3 in DNA: TGTGCCATCAGGACTTTGGAGAATGAAAAACTGTTTTTT.

This clonotype showed up many times. V is TRBV5-4 and J is TRBJ1-2, with 9 nucleotides matching TRBD1. Unmatched junction bases numbered 6, after V lost 4 bases and J lost 5 bases. The CDR3 is 14 residues long. Germline V CDR1 and CDR2: SGHNT, YYREEE (reference sequence). The CDR3 nucleotides read TGTGCCAGCAGCAGGACAGGGGAACTATATGGCTACACCTTC. Protein sequence: CASSRTGELYGYTF.

This clonotype showed up many times. The chain couples TRBV6-5 to TRBJ2-1; either TRBD1 or TRBD2 may supply D (5 bases each). The length of the CDR3 is 15 residues. The V gene lost 4 bases and the J gene lost 3 bases, with 13 bases spanning the gap. Germline V CDR1 and CDR2: MNHEY, SVGAGI. This CDR3 is CASSSAGTHYNEQFF. The CDR3 bases are TGTGCCAGCAGTTCAGCCGGGACCCACTACAATGAGCAGTTCTTC.

This clonotype was counted many times. This chain's CDR3 is CASSTRDRGSYEQYF. Written as DNA, the CDR3 is TGTGCCAGCAGTACCCGGGACAGGGGGTCTTACGAGCAGTACTTC. V usage is TRBV27 and J usage is TRBJ2-7; 11 positions agree with TRBD1. CDR3 length: 15 residues. J was trimmed by 4 bases and V by 5 bases; bases with no gene match: 7. Germline V gives CDR1 MNHEY, CDR2 SMNVEV (reference sequence).

This clonotype was counted many times. The CDR3 reads CASSTSGSPLHF. In DNA form, the CDR3 reads TGTGCCAGCAGCACCAGCGGTTCACCCCTCCACTTT. The chain has TRBV9 and TRBJ1-6; D is unclear. Germline CDR1 reads SGDLS; CDR2 reads YYNGEE. V was trimmed by 4 bases and J by 9 bases, leaving 8 bases between them. This CDR3 comprises 12 residues.

The rearrangement uses TRBV6-2 or TRBV6-3 and TRBJ2-2, with D tentatively TRBD2 (5 bases). Germline-derived CDR1 and CDR2 are MNHEY and SVGEGT. The germline V and J ends were trimmed by 4 bases and 1 base, with 7 bases remaining between them. This CDR3 spans 14 amino acids. The CDR3 region has the DNA TGTGCCAGCAGTTTGGGAGAGAACACCGGGGAGCTGTTTTTT. It yields the protein CASSLGENTGELFF.

A few counts support this clonotype. The chain has TRBV27 and TRBJ2-3; TRBD2 might be the D (5 bases). The CDR3 runs 12 residues. In germline, CDR1 is MNHEY, CDR2 SMNVEV (reference sequence). Deletions cut 5 bases from V and 8 bases from J, with 11 bases between. CDR3 protein: CASSPSGVTQYF. Written as DNA, the CDR3 is TGTGCCAGCAGTCCATCCGGGGTTACGCAGTATTTT.